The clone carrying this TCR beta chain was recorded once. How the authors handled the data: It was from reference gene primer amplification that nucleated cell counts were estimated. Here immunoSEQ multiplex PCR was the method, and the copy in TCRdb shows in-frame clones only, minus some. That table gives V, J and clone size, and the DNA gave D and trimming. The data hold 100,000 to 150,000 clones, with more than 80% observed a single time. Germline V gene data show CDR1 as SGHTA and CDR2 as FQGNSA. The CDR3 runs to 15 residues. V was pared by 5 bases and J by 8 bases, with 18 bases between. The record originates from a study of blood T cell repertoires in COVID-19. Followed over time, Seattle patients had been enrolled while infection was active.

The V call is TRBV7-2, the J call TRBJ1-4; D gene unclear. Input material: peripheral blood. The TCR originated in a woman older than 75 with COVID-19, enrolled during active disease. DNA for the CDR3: TGTGCCAGCAGCCCCGGCGGAGGGCTGGGGGAAAAACTGTTTTTT. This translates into CASSPGGGLGEKLFF.